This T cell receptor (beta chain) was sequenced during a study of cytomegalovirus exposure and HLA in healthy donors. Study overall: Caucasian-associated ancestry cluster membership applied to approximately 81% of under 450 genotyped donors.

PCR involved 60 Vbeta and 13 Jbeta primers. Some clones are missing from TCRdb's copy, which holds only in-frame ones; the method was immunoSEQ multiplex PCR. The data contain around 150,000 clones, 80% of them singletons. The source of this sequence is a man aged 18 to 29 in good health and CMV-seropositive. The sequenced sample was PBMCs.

The CDR3: CASSSGTGLRGTQYF. The DNA of the CDR3 is TGTGCCAGCAGTTCCGGGACAGGGCTCAGGGGTACGCAGTATTTT. J is TRBJ2-3 and V is TRBV2, with TRBD1 matching 9 bases. The CDR3 totals 15 residues. Germline CDR1 and CDR2: SNHLY and FYNNEI. Germline trimming cut 5 bases from V and 8 bases from J; bases unmatched to any gene: 11.